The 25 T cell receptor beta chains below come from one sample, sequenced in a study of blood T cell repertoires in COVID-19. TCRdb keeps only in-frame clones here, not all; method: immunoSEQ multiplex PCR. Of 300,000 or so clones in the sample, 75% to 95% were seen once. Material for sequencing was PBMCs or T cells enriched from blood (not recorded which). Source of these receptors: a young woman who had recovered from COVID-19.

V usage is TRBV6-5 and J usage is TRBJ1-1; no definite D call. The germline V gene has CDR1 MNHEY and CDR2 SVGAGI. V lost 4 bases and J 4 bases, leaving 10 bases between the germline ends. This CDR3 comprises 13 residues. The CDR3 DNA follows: TGTGCCAGCAGTTTCCGCAGTGCCACTGAAGCTTTCTTT. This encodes CASSFRSATEAFF.

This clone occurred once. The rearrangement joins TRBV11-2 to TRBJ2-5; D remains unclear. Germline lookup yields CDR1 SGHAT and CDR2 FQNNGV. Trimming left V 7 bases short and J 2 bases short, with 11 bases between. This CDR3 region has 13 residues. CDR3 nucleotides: TGTGCCAGCAACACACAAGTGCAAGAGACCCAGTACTTC. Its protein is CASNTQVQETQYF.

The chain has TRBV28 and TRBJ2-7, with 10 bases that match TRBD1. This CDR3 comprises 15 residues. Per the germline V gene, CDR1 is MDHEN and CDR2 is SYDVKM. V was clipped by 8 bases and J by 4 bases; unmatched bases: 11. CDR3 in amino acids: CASVGGDRGWYEQYF. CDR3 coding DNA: TGTGCCAGCGTTGGGGGGGACAGGGGATGGTACGAGCAGTACTTC.

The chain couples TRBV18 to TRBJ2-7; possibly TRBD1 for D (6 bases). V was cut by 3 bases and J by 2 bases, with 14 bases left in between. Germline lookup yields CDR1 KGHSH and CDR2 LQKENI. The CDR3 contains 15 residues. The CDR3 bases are TGTGCCAGCTCACCGGCCGGGACAATCACCTACGAGCAGTACTTC. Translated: CASSPAGTITYEQYF.

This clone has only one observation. CDR3 nucleotides: TGTGCCAGCAGCTTAGAGCGCGGTAAGAGCTACGAGCAGTACTTC. It specifies CASSLERGKSYEQYF. The chain combines TRBV7-2 with TRBJ2-7; D is undetermined. Per the germline V gene, CDR1 is SGHTA and CDR2 is FQGNSA. This CDR3 has 15 residues. Trimming removed 1 base from V and 3 bases from J, with 13 bases in between.

The CDR3 coding sequence is TGTGCCAGTAGTGATCCCTTGAGTAGCGGGAGAGTCGTAGATACGCAGTATTTT. Residues: CASSDPLSSGRVVDTQYF. This rearrangement joins TRBV19 to TRBJ2-3, with TRBD2 matching over 9 bases. The CDR3 sequence is 18 residues long. Germline values: CDR1 LNHDA, CDR2 SQIVND (reference sequence). V was pared by 5 bases and J by 5 bases, with 17 bases of the junction left unmatched.

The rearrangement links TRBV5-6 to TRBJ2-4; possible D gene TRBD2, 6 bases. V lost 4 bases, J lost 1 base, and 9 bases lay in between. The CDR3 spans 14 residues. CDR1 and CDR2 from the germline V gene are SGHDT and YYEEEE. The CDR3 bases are TGTGCCAGCAGCCTGGGGACTGCCAAAAACATTCAGTACTTC. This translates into CASSLGTAKNIQYF.

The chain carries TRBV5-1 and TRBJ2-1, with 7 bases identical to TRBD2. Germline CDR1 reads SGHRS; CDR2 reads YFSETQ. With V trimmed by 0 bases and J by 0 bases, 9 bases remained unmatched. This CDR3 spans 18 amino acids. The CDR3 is CASSLAGGLAASYNEQFF. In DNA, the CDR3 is TGCGCCAGCAGCTTGGCCGGAGGGCTAGCGGCCTCCTACAATGAGCAGTTCTTC.

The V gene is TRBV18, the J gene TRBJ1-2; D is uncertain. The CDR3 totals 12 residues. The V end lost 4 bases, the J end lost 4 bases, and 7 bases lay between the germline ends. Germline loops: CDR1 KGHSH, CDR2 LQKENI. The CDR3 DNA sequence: TGTGCCAGCTCACTTCAGGTCTATGGCTACACCTTC. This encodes CASSLQVYGYTF.

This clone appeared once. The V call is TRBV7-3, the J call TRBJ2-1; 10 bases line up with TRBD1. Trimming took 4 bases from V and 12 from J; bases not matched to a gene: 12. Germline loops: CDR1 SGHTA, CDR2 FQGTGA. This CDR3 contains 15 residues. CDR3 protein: CASSSDRGRLGLQFF. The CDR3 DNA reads TGTGCCAGCAGCTCCGACAGGGGGCGCCTGGGGTTGCAGTTCTTC.

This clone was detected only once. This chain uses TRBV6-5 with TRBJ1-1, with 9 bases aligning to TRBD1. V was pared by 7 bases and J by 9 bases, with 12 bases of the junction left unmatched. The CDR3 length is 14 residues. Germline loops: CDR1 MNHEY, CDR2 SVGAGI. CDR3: CASTLQGATGKAFF. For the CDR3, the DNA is TGTGCCAGCACCCTACAGGGGGCGACGGGGAAAGCTTTCTTT.

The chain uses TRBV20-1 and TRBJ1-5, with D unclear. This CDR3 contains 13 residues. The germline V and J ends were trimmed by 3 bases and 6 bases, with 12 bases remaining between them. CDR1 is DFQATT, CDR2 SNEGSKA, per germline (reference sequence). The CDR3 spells CSASGSGSQPQHF. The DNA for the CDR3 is TGCAGTGCTAGTGGGTCAGGCTCTCAGCCCCAGCATTTT.

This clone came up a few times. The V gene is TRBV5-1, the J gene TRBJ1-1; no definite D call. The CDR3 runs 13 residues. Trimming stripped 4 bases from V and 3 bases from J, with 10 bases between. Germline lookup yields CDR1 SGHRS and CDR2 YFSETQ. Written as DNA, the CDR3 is TGCGCCAGCAGCGTTACTGCCGACACTGAAGCTTTCTTT. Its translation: CASSVTADTEAFF.

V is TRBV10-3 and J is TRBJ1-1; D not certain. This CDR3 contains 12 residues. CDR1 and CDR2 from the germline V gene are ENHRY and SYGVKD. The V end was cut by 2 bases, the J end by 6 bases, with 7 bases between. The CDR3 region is CAISETGAEAFF. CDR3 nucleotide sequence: TGTGCCATCAGTGAGACGGGTGCTGAAGCTTTCTTT.

CDR3 sequence reads: CAWRDIYGYTF. In DNA form, the CDR3 reads TGTGCCTGGAGGGACATCTATGGCTACACCTTC. This chain links TRBV30 with TRBJ1-2, with D tentatively TRBD1 (5 bases). Per germline, CDR1 GTSNPN and CDR2 SVGIG (reference sequence). V lost 3 bases and J lost 4, with 6 bases in between. CDR3 length equals 11 residues.

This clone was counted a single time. CDR3 nucleotides: TGTGCCAGCAGTAGAACAGGTTATTCCTACAATGAGCAGTTCTTC. It translates to CASSRTGYSYNEQFF. The J gene is TRBJ2-1, the V gene TRBV6-5, with a tentative D call TRBD1 (5 bases). This CDR3 contains 15 residues. The V end was cut by 5 bases, the J end by 1 base, with 12 bases between. CDR1 and CDR2 (germline): MNHEY, SVGAGI.

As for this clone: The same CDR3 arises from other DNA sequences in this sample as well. The CDR3 DNA reads TGCGCCAGCAGTGAGGTTAGGGGGGGGGACGAGCAGTACTTC. It encodes CASSEVRGGDEQYF. The V and J genes are TRBV10-1 and TRBJ2-7; perhaps TRBD2 as D (7 bases). Trimming removed 2 bases from V and 5 bases from J, with 13 bases in between. Germline loops: CDR1 WNHNN, CDR2 SYGVQD (reference sequence). CDR3 size: 14 residues.

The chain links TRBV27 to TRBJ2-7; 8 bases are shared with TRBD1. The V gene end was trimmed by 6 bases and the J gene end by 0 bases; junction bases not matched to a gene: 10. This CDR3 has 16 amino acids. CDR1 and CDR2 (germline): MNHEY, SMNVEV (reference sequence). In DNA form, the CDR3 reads TGTGCCAGCAGCCAGGGGGCAGGACAGATCTCCTACGAGCAGTACTTC. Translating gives CASSQGAGQISYEQYF.

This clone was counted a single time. CDR3 sequence (DNA): TGTGCCAGCAGTTACACCAGGGGGAGAGATGGCTACACCTTC. This translates into CASSYTRGRDGYTF. The rearrangement joins TRBV28 to TRBJ1-2; 7 positions match TRBD1. There are 14 residues in the CDR3. The germline V gene has CDR1 MDHEN and CDR2 SYDVKM. V lost 4 bases to trimming and J lost 6 bases; unmatched junction nucleotides: 8.

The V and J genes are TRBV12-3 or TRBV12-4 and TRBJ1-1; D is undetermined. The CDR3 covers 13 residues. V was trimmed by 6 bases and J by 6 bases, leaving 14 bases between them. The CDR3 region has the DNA TGTGCCAGCAGCCCATCGGTCTTTTCTGAAGCTTTCTTT. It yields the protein CASSPSVFSEAFF.

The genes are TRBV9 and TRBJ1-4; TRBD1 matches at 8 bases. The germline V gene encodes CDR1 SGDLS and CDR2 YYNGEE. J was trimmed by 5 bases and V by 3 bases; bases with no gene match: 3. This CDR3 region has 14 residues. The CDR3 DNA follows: TGTGCCAGCAGCGACACAGGGGGGAATGAAAAACTGTTTTTT. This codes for CASSDTGGNEKLFF.

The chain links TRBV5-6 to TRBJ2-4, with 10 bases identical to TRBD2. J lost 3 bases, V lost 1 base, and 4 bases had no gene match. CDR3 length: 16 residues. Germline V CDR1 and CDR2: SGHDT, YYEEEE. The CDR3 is CASSLTSGTDKNIQYF. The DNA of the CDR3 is TGTGCCAGCAGCTTGACTAGCGGGACTGACAAAAACATTCAGTACTTC.

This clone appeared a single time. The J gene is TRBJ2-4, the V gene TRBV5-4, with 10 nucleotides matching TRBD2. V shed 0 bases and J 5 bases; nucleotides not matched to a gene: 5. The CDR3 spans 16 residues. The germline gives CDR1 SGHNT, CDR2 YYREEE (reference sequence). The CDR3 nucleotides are TGTGCCAGCAGCTTGGGGGCTAGCGGGAGAGAAAACATTCAGTACTTC. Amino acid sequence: CASSLGASGRENIQYF.

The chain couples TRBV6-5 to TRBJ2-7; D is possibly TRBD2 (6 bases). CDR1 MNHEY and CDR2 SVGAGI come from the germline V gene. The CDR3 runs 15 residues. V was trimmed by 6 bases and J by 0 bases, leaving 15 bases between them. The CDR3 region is CASRYTGTYSYEQYF. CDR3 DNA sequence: TGTGCCAGCAGATACACCGGGACTTACTCCTACGAGCAGTACTTC.

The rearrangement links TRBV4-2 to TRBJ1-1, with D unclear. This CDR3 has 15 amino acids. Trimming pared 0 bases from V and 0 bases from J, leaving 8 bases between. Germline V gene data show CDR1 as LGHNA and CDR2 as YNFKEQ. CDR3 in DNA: TGTGCCAGCAGCCAAGATCAACACATGAACACTGAAGCTTTCTTT. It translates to CASSQDQHMNTEAFF.